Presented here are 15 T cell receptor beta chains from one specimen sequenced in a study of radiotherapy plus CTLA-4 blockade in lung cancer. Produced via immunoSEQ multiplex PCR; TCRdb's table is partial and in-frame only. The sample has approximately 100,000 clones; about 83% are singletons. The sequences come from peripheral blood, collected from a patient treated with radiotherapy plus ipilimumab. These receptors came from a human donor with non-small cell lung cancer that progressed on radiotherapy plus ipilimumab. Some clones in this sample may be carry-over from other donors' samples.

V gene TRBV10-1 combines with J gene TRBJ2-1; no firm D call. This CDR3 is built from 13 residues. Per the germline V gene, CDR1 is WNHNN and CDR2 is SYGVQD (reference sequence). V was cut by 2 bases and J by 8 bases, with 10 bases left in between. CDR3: CASSEARGDEQFF. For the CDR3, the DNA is TGCGCCAGCAGTGAGGCTCGTGGGGATGAGCAGTTCTTC.

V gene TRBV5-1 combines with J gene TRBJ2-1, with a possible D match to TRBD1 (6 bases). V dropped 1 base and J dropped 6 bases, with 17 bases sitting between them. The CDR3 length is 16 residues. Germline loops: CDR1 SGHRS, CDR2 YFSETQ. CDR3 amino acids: CASSLHTGLGGNEQFF. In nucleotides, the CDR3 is TGCGCCAGCAGCTTGCATACAGGGCTTGGGGGCAATGAGCAGTTCTTC.

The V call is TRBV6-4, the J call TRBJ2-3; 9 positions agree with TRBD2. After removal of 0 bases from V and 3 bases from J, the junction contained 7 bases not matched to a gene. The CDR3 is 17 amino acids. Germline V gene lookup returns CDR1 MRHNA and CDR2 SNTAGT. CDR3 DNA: TGTGCCAGCAGTGACTCCGGCGGGGGGGCCGGGACAGATACGCAGTATTTT. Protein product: CASSDSGGGAGTDTQYF.

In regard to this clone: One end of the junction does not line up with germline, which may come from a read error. The CDR3 loop is CASSLAGGTQYF. The DNA of the CDR3 is TGTGCTAGCAGCTTAGCCGGGGGGACCCAGTACTTC. The J gene is TRBJ2-5, the V gene TRBV7-7; a possible D gene is TRBD2 (6 bases). Germline CDR1 SSHAT, CDR2 FNYEAQ (reference sequence). The CDR3 has 12 residues.

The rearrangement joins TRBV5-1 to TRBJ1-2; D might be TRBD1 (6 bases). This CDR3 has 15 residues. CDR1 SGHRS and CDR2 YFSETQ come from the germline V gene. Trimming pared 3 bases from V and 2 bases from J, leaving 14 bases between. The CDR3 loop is CASSSGAGANYGYTF. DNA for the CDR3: TGCGCCAGCAGCTCCGGAGCAGGGGCAAACTATGGCTACACCTTC.

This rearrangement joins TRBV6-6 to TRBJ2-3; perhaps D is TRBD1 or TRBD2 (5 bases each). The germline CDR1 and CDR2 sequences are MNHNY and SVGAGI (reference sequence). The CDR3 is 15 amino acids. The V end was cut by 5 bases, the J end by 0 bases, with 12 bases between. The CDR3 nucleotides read TGTGCCAGCAGTGGGGGACGGTCTAGCACAGATACGCAGTATTTT. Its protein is CASSGGRSSTDTQYF.

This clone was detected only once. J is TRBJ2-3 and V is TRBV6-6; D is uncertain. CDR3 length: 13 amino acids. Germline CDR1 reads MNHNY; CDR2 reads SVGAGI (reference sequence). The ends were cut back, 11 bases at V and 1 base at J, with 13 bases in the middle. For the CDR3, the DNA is TGTGCCGGTGCTGGCGGAGGCACAGATACGCAGTATTTT. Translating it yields CAGAGGGTDTQYF.

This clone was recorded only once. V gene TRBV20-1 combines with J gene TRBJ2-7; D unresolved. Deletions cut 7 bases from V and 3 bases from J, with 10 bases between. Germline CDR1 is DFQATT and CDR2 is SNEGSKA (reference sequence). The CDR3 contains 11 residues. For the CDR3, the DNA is TGCAGTGGGAACAACTACTACGAGCAGTACTTC. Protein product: CSGNNYYEQYF.

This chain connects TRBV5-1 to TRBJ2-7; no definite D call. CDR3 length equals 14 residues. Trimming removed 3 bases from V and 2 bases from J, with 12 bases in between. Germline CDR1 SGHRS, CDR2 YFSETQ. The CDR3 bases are TGCGCCAGCAGCTCGGGTGGGCAGACCTACGAGCAGTACTTC. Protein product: CASSSGGQTYEQYF.

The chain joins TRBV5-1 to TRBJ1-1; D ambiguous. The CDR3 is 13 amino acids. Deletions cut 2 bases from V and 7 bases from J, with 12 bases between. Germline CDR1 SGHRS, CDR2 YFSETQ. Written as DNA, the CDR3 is TGCGCCAGCAGCTTTTTAGGAGCCGGTGAAGCTTTCTTT. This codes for CASSFLGAGEAFF.

This CDR3 reads CASSLNSGGEDNEQFF. Written as DNA, the CDR3 is TGTGCCAGCAGCTTAAATAGCGGGGGGGAGGACAATGAGCAGTTCTTC. The chain carries TRBV11-2 and TRBJ2-1, with 11 positions matching TRBD2. V was clipped by 2 bases and J by 5 bases; unmatched bases: 5. The CDR3 sequence is 16 residues long. Germline CDR1 and CDR2: SGHAT and FQNNGV.

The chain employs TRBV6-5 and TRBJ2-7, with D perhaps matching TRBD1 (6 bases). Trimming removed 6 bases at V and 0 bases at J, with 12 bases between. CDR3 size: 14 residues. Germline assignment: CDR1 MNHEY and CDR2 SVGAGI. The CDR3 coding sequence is TGTGCCAGCAGGCGACAGGCCTCCTCCTACGAGCAGTACTTC. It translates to CASRRQASSYEQYF.

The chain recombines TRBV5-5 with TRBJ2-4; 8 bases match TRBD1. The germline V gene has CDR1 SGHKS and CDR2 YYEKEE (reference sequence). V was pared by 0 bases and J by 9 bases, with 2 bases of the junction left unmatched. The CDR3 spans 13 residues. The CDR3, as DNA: TGTGCCAGCAGCTTGGCTGGGACAGGCATTCAGTACTTC. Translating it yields CASSLAGTGIQYF.

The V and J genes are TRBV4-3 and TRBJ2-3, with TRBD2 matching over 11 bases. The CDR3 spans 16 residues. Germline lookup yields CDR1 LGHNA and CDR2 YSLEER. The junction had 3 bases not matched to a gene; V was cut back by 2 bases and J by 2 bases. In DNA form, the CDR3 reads TGCGCCAGCAGCCAACTAGCGGGGGGTCTCACAGATACGCAGTATTTT. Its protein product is CASSQLAGGLTDTQYF.

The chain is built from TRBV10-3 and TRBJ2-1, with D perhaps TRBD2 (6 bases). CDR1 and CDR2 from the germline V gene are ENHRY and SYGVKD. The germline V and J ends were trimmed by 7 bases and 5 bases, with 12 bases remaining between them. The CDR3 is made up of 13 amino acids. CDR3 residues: CAIKTGLNNEQFF. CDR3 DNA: TGTGCCATCAAAACAGGACTAAACAATGAGCAGTTCTTC.